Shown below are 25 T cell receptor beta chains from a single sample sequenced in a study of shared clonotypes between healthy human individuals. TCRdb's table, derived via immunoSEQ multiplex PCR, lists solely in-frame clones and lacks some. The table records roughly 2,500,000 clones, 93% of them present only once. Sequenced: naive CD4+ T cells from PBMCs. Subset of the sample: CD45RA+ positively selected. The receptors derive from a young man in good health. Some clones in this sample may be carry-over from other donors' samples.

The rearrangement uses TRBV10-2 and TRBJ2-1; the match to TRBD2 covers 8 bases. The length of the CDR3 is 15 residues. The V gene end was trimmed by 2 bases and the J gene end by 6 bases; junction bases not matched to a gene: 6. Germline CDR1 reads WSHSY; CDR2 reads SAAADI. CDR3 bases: TGCGCCAGCAGTGAGGGGACTAGGGGGGGCAATGAGCAGTTCTTC. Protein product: CASSEGTRGGNEQFF.

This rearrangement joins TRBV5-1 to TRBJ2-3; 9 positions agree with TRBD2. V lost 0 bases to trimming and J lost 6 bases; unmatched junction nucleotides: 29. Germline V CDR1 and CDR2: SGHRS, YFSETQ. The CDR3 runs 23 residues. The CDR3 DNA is TGCGCCAGCAGCTTGGCCGGGACCTTTTTGCGGCTAGCGGGACTTAAAGGGGTGGATACGCAGTATTTT. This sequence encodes CASSLAGTFLRLAGLKGVDTQYF.

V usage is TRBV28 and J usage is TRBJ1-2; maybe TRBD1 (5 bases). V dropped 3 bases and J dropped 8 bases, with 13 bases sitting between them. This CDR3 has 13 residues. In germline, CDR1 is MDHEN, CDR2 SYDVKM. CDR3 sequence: CASSLAGYGGYTF. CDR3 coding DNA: TGTGCCAGCAGTTTGGCAGGGTACGGAGGCTACACCTTC.

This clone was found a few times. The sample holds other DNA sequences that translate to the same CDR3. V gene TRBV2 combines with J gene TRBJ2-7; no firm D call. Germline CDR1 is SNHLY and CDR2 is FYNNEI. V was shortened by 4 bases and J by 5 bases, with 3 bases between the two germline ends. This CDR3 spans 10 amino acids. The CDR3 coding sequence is TGTGCCAGCAGTGTGGACGAGCAGTACTTC. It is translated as CASSVDEQYF.

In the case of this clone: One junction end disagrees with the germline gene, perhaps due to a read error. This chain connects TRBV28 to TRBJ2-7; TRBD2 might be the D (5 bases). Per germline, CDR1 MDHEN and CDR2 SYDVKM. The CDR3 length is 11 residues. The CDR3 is CASSDPLRRDF. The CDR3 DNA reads TGTGCCAGCAGTGATCCTCTCCGGCGGGACTTC.

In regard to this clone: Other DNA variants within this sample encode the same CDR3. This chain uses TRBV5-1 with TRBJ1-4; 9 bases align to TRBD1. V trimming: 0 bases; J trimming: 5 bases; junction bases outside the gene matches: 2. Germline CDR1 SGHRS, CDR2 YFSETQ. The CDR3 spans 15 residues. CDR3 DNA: TGCGCCAGCAGCTTGGTAGGGACAGGGAATGAAAAACTGTTTTTT. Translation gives CASSLVGTGNEKLFF.

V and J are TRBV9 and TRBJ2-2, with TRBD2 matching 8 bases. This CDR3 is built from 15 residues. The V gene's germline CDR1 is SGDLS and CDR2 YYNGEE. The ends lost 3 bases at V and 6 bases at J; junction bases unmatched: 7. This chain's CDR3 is CASSARTSSAGELFF. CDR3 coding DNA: TGTGCCAGCAGCGCCCGGACTAGCAGCGCCGGGGAGCTGTTTTTT.

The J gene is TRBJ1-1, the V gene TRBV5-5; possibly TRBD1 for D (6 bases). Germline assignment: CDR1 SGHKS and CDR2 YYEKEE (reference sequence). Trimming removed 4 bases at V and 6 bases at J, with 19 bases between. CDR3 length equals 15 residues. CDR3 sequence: CASSRTLPRQAEAFF. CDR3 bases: TGTGCCAGCAGCCGAACCCTCCCCCGACAGGCTGAAGCTTTCTTT.

The CDR3 coding sequence is TGCAGTGCTAGATCGGGGGGGGAGCAGTACTTC. Its translation is CSARSGGEQYF. The chain employs TRBV20-1 and TRBJ2-7, with 8 bases aligning to TRBD2. Germline V lookup: CDR1 DFQATT, CDR2 SNEGSKA (reference sequence). This CDR3 is 11 amino acids long. With V trimmed by 2 bases and J by 7 bases, 1 base remained unmatched.

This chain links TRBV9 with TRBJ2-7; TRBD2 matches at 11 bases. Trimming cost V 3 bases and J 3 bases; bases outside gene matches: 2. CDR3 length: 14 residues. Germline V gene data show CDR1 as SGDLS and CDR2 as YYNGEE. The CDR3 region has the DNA TGTGCCAGCAGCGCGACTAGCGGGAACTACGAGCAGTACTTC. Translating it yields CASSATSGNYEQYF.

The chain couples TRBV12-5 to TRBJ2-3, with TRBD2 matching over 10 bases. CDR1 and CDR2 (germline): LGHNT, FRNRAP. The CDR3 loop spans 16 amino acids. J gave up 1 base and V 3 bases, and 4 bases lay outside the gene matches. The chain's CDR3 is CASGLISGRGTDTQYF. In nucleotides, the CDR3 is TGTGCTAGTGGTTTAATAAGCGGGAGGGGCACAGATACGCAGTATTTT.

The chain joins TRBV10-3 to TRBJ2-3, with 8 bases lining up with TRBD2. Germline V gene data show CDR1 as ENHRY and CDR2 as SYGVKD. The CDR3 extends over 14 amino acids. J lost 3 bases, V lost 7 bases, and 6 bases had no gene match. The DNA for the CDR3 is TGTGCCATCATTGCCCCGGGAGGGACAGATACGCAGTATTTT. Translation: CAIIAPGGTDTQYF.

The CDR3 here is CASSYTRDRLYGYTF. The CDR3 coding sequence is TGTGCCAGCAGTTACACCCGGGACAGGTTATATGGCTACACCTTC. The chain combines TRBV6-5 with TRBJ1-2; 8 positions agree with TRBD1. J gave up 5 bases and V 2 bases, and 7 bases lay outside the gene matches. The length of the CDR3 is 15 residues. Per germline, CDR1 MNHEY and CDR2 SVGAGI.

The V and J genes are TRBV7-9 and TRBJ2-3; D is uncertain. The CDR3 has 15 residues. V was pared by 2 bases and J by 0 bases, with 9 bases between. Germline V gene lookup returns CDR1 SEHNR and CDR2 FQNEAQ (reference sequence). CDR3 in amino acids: CASSLQLPSTDTQYF. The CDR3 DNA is TGTGCCAGCAGCTTACAGCTTCCTAGCACAGATACGCAGTATTTT.

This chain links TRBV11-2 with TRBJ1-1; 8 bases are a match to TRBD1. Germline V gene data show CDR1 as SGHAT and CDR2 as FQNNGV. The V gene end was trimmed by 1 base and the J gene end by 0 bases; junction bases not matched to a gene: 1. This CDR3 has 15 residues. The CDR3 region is CASSLGTGLNTEAFF. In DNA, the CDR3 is TGTGCCAGCAGCTTAGGGACAGGGCTGAACACTGAAGCTTTCTTT. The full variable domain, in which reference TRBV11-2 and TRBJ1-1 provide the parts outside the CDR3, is EAGVAQSPRYKIIEKRQSVAFWCNPISGHATLYWYQQILGQGPKLLIQFQNNGVVDDSQLPKDRFSAERLKGVDSTLKIQPAKLEDSAVYLCASSLGTGLNTEAFFGQGTRLTVV.

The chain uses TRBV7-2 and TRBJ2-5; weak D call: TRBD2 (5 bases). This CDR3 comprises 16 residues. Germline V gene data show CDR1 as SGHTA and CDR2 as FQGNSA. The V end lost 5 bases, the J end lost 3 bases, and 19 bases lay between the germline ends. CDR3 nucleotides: TGTGCCAGCAGCCCCCCTTCGTTCTGGGGAGAAGAGACCCAGTACTTC. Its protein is CASSPPSFWGEETQYF.

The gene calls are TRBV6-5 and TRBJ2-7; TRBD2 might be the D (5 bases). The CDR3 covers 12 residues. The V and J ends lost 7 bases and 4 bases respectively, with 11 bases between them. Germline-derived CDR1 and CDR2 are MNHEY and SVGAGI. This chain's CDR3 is CASTTGGYEQYF. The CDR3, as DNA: TGTGCCAGCACTACCGGAGGATACGAGCAGTACTTC.

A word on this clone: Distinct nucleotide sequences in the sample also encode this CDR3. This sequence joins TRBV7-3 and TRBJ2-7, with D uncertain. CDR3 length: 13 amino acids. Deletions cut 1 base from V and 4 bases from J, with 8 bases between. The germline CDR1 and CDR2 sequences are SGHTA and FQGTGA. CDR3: CASSLSPLYEQYF. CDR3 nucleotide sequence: TGTGCCAGCAGCTTAAGCCCCCTTTACGAGCAGTACTTC.

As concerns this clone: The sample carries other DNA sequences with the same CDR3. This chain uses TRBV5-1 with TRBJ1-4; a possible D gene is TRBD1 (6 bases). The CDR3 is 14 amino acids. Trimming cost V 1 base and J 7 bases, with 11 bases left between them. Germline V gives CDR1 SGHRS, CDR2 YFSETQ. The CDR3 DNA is TGCGCCAGCAGCTTGTCGGGGGGCGGTGAAAAACTGTTTTTT. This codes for CASSLSGGGEKLFF.

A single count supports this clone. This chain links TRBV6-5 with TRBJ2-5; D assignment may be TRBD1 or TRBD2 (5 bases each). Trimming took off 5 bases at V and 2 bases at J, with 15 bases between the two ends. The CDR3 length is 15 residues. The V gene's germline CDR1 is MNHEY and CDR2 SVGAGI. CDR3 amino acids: CASSALGATQETQYF. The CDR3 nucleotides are TGTGCCAGCAGTGCCCTCGGGGCAACTCAAGAGACCCAGTACTTC.

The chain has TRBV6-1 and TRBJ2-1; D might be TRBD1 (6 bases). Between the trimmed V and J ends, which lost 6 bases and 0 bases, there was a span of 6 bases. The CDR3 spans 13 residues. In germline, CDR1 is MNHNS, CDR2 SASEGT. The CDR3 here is CASRDSSYNEQFF. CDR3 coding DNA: TGTGCCAGCAGGGACAGCTCCTACAATGAGCAGTTCTTC.

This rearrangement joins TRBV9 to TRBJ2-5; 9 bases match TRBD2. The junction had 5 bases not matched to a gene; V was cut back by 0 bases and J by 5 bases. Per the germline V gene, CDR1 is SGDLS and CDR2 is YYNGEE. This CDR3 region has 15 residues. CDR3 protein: CASSVVAGGLETQYF. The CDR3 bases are TGTGCCAGCAGCGTAGTGGCGGGAGGGCTGGAGACCCAGTACTTC.

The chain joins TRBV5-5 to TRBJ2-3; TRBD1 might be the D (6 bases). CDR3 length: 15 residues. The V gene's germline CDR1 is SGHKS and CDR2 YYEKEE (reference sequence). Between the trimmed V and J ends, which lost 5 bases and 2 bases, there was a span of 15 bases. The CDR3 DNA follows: TGTGCCAGCAGTCTCGACAGGACCTACACAGATACGCAGTATTTT. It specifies CASSLDRTYTDTQYF.

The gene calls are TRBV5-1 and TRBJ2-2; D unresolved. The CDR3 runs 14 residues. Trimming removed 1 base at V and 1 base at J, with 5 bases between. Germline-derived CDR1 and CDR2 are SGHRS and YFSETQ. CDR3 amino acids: CASSLLQNTGELFF. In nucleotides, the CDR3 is TGCGCCAGCAGCTTGCTCCAGAACACCGGGGAGCTGTTTTTT.

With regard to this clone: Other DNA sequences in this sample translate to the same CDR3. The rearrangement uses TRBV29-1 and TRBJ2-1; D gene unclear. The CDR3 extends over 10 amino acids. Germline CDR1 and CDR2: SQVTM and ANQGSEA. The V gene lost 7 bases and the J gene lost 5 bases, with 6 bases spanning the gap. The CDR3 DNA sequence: TGCAGCGCCGGAAACAATGAGCAGTTCTTC. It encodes CSAGNNEQFF.